Following are 6 T cell receptor beta chains from one sample sequenced in a study of blood T cell repertoires in COVID-19. The assay was immunoSEQ multiplex PCR, and TCRdb's table has in-frame clones only and misses some. In the table there are about 120,000 clones, more than 75% of which are singletons. The sample consisted of peripheral blood. These receptors were taken from a woman aged 50 to 60 with acute or convalescent COVID-19.

The chain has TRBV2 and TRBJ1-2, with D tentatively TRBD1 (5 bases). In germline, CDR1 is SNHLY, CDR2 FYNNEI. Trimming removed 7 bases from V and 7 bases from J, with 25 bases in between. The CDR3 extends over 16 amino acids. The CDR3 coding sequence is TGTGCCAGCATCGACAGCTTAGCCCCTTTGGAGCCTGGCTACACCTTC. Protein: CASIDSLAPLEPGYTF.

The genes are TRBV21-1 and TRBJ2-7; the table assigns TRBD1, which was not confirmed against the DNA. TRBV21-1 is annotated as a pseudogene. The length of the CDR3 is 12 residues. In nucleotides, the CDR3 is TGTGCCAGGACAGGGAAAACCTACGAGCAGTACTTC. Amino acids: CARTGKTYEQYF.

J is TRBJ2-1 and V is TRBV4-1, with D possibly TRBD2 on 5 matching bases. With 4 bases removed from V and 4 bases from J, the gap between germline ends came to 17 bases. This CDR3 has 16 amino acids. The germline V gene encodes CDR1 MGHRA and CDR2 YSYEKL. CDR3 sequence (DNA): TGCGCCAGCAGCCGGGCGGCAGCGGAATTTTACAATGAGCAGTTCTTC. This gives the protein CASSRAAAEFYNEQFF.

The chain has TRBV12-3 or TRBV12-4 and TRBJ2-7, with 11 bases fitting TRBD1. Trimming cost V 8 bases and J 4 bases; bases outside gene matches: 1. The CDR3 is made up of 12 amino acids. The DNA of the CDR3 is TGTGCCAGCGGGACAGGGGGGTACGAGCAGTACTTC. The encoded protein is CASGTGGYEQYF.

The rearrangement links TRBV19 to TRBJ2-5, with a weak D call TRBD2 (6 bases). Germline CDR1 and CDR2: LNHDA and SQIVND (reference sequence). The CDR3 is 13 amino acids. Trimming cost V 6 bases and J 1 base, with 9 bases left between them. The CDR3 bases are TGTGCCAGTAGCTCGGGAGTCCAAGAGACCCAGTACTTC. Amino acid sequence: CASSSGVQETQYF. The entire variable domain, with the rest obtained from reference TRBV19 and TRBJ2-5, is as follows: DGGITQSPKYLFRKEGQNVTLSCEQNLNHDAMYWYRQDPGQGLRLIYYSQIVNDFQKGDIAEGYSVSREKKESFPLTVTSAQKNPTAFYLCASSSGVQETQYFGPGTRLLVL.

V usage is TRBV5-6 and J usage is TRBJ2-1, with 12 bases aligning to TRBD2. In germline, CDR1 is SGHDT, CDR2 YYEEEE. Trimming cost V 4 bases and J 8 bases; bases outside gene matches: 13. CDR3 length: 17 amino acids. The CDR3 reads CASSPSWRLAGEDEQFF. CDR3 nucleotide sequence: TGTGCCAGCAGCCCCTCATGGAGACTAGCGGGAGAGGATGAGCAGTTCTTC.